These 10 T cell receptor beta chains were sequenced from one sample in a study of blood T cell repertoires in COVID-19. Measured with immunoSEQ multiplex PCR; TCRdb has only the in-frame clones, and not every one. The sample includes roughly 170,000 clones, 79% of them seen just once. The sequenced sample consisted of peripheral blood. Every receptor here comes from a woman aged 60 to 75 with COVID-19, enrolled during active disease.

The V gene is TRBV7-2, the J gene TRBJ2-7; no reliable D call. V lost 1 base and J lost 0, with 7 bases in between. Germline lookup yields CDR1 SGHTA and CDR2 FQGNSA. The CDR3 consists of 14 residues. This CDR3 is CASSLGAASYEQYV. The CDR3 DNA is TGTGCCAGCAGCTTAGGGGCAGCCTCCTACGAGCAGTACGTC.

The rearrangement joins TRBV4-3 to TRBJ1-3; TRBD1 matches 8 bases. The ends lost 0 bases at V and 4 bases at J; junction bases unmatched: 8. The CDR3 is 17 amino acids. Germline V gene lookup returns CDR1 LGHNA and CDR2 YSLEER. Written as DNA, the CDR3 is TGCGCCAGCAGCCAAGATACCCAGGGGGCTGGAGGAAACACCATATATTTT. This gives the protein CASSQDTQGAGGNTIYF.

This clone was picked up one time. The CDR3 sequence: CASSLQTGVNTEAFF. The CDR3 bases are TGTGCCAGCAGTCTCCAAACAGGGGTGAACACTGAAGCTTTCTTT. The chain is built from TRBV28 and TRBJ1-1; TRBD1 aligns across 7 bases. This CDR3 spans 15 amino acids. After removal of 5 bases from V and 0 bases from J, the junction contained 6 bases not matched to a gene. Per the germline V gene, CDR1 is MDHEN and CDR2 is SYDVKM.

CDR3 sequence reads: CATSNGGISYEQYF. The CDR3 DNA sequence: TGTGCCACCTCAAACGGAGGAATCTCCTACGAGCAGTACTTC. The chain carries TRBV19 and TRBJ2-7, with D possibly matching TRBD2 (5 bases). The CDR3 is made up of 14 amino acids. Germline lookup yields CDR1 LNHDA and CDR2 SQIVND (reference sequence). Trimming left V 10 bases short and J 0 bases short, with 16 bases between.

This clone was detected once. The genes are TRBV9 and TRBJ1-1, with 10 nucleotides matching TRBD1. Unmatched junction bases numbered 20, after V lost 4 bases and J lost 2 bases. This CDR3 is built from 20 residues. Germline CDR1 reads SGDLS; CDR2 reads YYNGEE. The CDR3 region has the DNA TGTGCCAGCAGCCCACGCCGCTCCGGGACAGGGGCCGCCCCTAACACTGAAGCTTTCTTT. It is translated as CASSPRRSGTGAAPNTEAFF.

The chain's CDR3 is CASSPSTDTQYF. DNA for the CDR3: TGTGCCAGCAGCCCATCCACAGATACGCAGTATTTT. The chain recombines TRBV7-8 with TRBJ2-3, with unresolved D. From germline, CDR1 is SGHVS and CDR2 FQNEAQ. The CDR3 has 12 residues. Between the trimmed V and J ends, which lost 5 bases and 2 bases, there was a span of 5 bases.

The chain combines TRBV2 with TRBJ2-1; D not resolved. The CDR3 is made up of 12 amino acids. V lost 6 bases and J 8 bases, leaving 11 bases between the germline ends. The germline V gene encodes CDR1 SNHLY and CDR2 FYNNEI. The CDR3, as DNA: TGTGCCAGCAGGGGCGACAACCATGAGCAGTTCTTC. Protein: CASRGDNHEQFF.

The V call is TRBV29-1, the J call TRBJ2-7; 11 bases align to TRBD2. The CDR3 has 13 residues. The V gene's germline CDR1 is SQVTM and CDR2 ANQGSEA. V dropped 3 bases and J dropped 4; count of bases not matched to a gene: 2. The CDR3 loop is CSVDTSGRYEQYF. CDR3 coding DNA: TGCAGCGTTGATACTAGCGGGAGATACGAGCAGTACTTC.

With respect to this clone: A read error may account for a junction end that differs from germline. This chain uses TRBV7-2 with TRBJ2-2; 10 bases agree with TRBD2. Germline V CDR1 and CDR2: SGHTA, FQGNSA. The CDR3 totals 14 residues. DNA of the CDR3: TGTGCCAGCAGCCTAGCGGGAGCGGTCGGGGAGCTGTTTTTT. Its protein product is CASSLAGAVGELFF.

V gene TRBV3-1 (or the pseudogene TRBV3-2) combines with J gene TRBJ2-4; TRBD2 matches at 10 bases. The germline V gene encodes CDR1 LGHDT and CDR2 YNNKEL (reference sequence). J was trimmed by 3 bases and V by 5 bases; bases with no gene match: 10. The CDR3 contains 17 residues. The CDR3 coding sequence is TGTGCCAGCAGCATTCATAGCGGGAGGACGGTCAAAAACATTCAGTACTTC. Translated: CASSIHSGRTVKNIQYF.